This entry lists 14 T cell receptor beta chains sequenced from one sample in a study of beta chain features in type 1 diabetes. What was sequenced were expressed TCRB transcripts, since all of the isolated RNA had been reverse transcribed. Using immunoSEQ multiplex PCR, the repertoire was profiled, and TCRdb retains in-frame clones only, with some absent. The sample carries hundreds of thousands of clones, roughly 15% recorded once. The material sequenced was naive CD4+ T cells from blood. The receptors come from a woman younger than 35 in good health.

The V gene is TRBV4-3, the J gene TRBJ2-6; 12 nucleotides align to TRBD1. CDR1 and CDR2 (germline): LGHNA, YSLEER. J gave up 3 bases and V 0 bases, and 9 bases lay outside the gene matches. The CDR3 sequence is 20 residues long. DNA for the CDR3: TGCGCCAGCAGCCAAGAAGTATGGGGGACAGGGGGCCGTGGGGCCAACGTCCTGACTTTC. Amino acid sequence: CASSQEVWGTGGRGANVLTF.

CDR3 in DNA: TGTGCCAGTAACCTAGCGGGAGTGAGGGCCGGGGAGCTGTTTTTT. Translating gives CASNLAGVRAGELFF. The chain joins TRBV19 to TRBJ2-2; 10 bases match TRBD2. The CDR3 length is 15 residues. V shed 7 bases, J shed 6 bases, and the junction held 8 bases outside the gene matches. Germline V gene sequence: CDR1 LNHDA, CDR2 SQIVND (reference sequence).

The chain joins TRBV6-6 to TRBJ1-4; a weak D match, TRBD1 (6 bases). Germline V CDR1 and CDR2: MNHNY, SVGAGI (reference sequence). The CDR3 extends over 14 amino acids. V shed 6 bases and J shed 6 bases, with 14 bases lying between them. CDR3 nucleotides: TGTGCCAGCAGGCCAGGGGATGTTGATGAAAAACTGTTTTTT. Translated, it gives CASRPGDVDEKLFF.

This clone was recorded a few times. The chain combines TRBV13 with TRBJ2-1; TRBD1 is a possible D gene (5 bases). From germline, CDR1 is PRHDT and CDR2 FYEKMQ (reference sequence). Trimming took off 5 bases at V and 0 bases at J, with 14 bases between the two ends. CDR3 length: 16 amino acids. The CDR3: CASSVYRYSSYNEQFF. The DNA for the CDR3 is TGTGCCAGCAGCGTATACAGGTATAGCTCCTACAATGAGCAGTTCTTC.

Only a few counts were recorded for this clone. J is TRBJ2-7 and V is TRBV2, with D perhaps being TRBD1 or TRBD2 (6 bases each). The CDR3 runs to 14 residues. Germline values: CDR1 SNHLY, CDR2 FYNNEI. V lost 6 bases, J lost 2 bases, and 14 bases lay in between. The CDR3 DNA is TGTGCCAGCAGATACAGGGAGGAGGCCTACGAGCAGTACTTC. Its translation: CASRYREEAYEQYF.

The chain combines TRBV7-2 with TRBJ2-5; D possibly corresponds to TRBD2 (5 bases). Trimming took off 2 bases at V and 5 bases at J, with 18 bases between the two ends. The V gene's germline CDR1 is SGHTA and CDR2 FQGNSA. This CDR3 is built from 16 residues. CDR3: CASSLRRNGGWETQYF. The CDR3 DNA sequence: TGTGCCAGCAGCTTAAGACGTAATGGAGGTTGGGAGACCCAGTACTTC.

This clone turned up a few times. The chain recombines TRBV20-1 with TRBJ2-1, with D tentatively TRBD1 or TRBD2 (5 bases each). The germline V and J ends were trimmed by 3 bases and 14 bases, with 11 bases remaining between them. The CDR3 contains 10 residues. Germline V CDR1 and CDR2: DFQATT, SNEGSKA (reference sequence). DNA of the CDR3: TGCAGTGCTAGGGTGGGGGAAAAGTTCTTC. Its protein is CSARVGEKFF.

This clone was counted a few times. The chain links TRBV4-2 to TRBJ2-1; 7 bases align to TRBD2. Germline V gene sequence: CDR1 LGHNA, CDR2 YNFKEQ. This CDR3 is built from 17 residues. Trimming took 0 bases from V and 6 from J; bases not matched to a gene: 11. In nucleotides, the CDR3 is TGTGCCAGCAGCCAAGATTTCAGGGCTAGCGGAACCAATGAGCAGTTCTTC. Translation gives CASSQDFRASGTNEQFF.

The V and J genes are TRBV27 and TRBJ2-1; 9 positions agree with TRBD2. The V segment lost 6 bases and the J segment 8 bases; nucleotides outside the gene matches: 17. The germline CDR1 and CDR2 sequences are MNHEY and SMNVEV (reference sequence). The CDR3 contains 17 residues. CDR3: CASSYQDPGLAGDEQFF. The DNA of the CDR3 is TGTGCCAGCAGCTACCAGGACCCGGGACTAGCCGGCGATGAGCAGTTCTTC.

This clone has more than one count but fewer than ten. This chain's CDR3 is CASSLQLENTEAFF. The CDR3 DNA reads as TGTGCCAGCTCACTCCAACTGGAGAACACTGAAGCTTTCTTT. This sequence joins TRBV18 and TRBJ1-1, with unresolved D. V was trimmed by 4 bases and J by 1 base, leaving 10 bases between them. CDR3 length equals 14 residues. Germline CDR1 and CDR2: KGHSH and LQKENI.

This chain links TRBV25-1 with TRBJ2-6; no clear D gene. CDR1 and CDR2 from the germline V gene are MGHDK and SYGVNS. CDR3 length: 17 residues. The V end was cut by 4 bases, the J end by 0 bases, with 13 bases between. The CDR3 nucleotides are TGTGCCAGCAGTGGGCGCAAGGGAATCTCTGGGGCCAACGTCCTGACTTTC. Translated: CASSGRKGISGANVLTF.

The chain joins TRBV18 to TRBJ2-2, with 9 bases identical to TRBD1. V trimming: 3 bases; J trimming: 4 bases; junction bases outside the gene matches: 3. The CDR3 covers 15 residues. CDR1 and CDR2 from the germline V gene are KGHSH and LQKENI. This chain's CDR3 is CASSPTQGATGELFF. The CDR3 DNA is TGTGCCAGCTCACCGACACAGGGGGCCACCGGGGAGCTGTTTTTT.

The rearrangement links TRBV7-9 to TRBJ2-5, with 7 bases aligning to TRBD1. The CDR3 runs 15 residues. The germline gives CDR1 SEHNR, CDR2 FQNEAQ (reference sequence). With V trimmed by 1 base and J by 5 bases, 7 bases remained unmatched. The chain's CDR3 is CASSLGTGDWETQYF. Here the CDR3 DNA reads TGTGCCAGCAGCTTAGGGACAGGTGATTGGGAGACCCAGTACTTC.

Details on this clone: Other DNA sequences in this specimen translate into the identical CDR3. In DNA form, the CDR3 reads TGTGCCAGCAGCTTAGGACAGGTCTCCTACGAGCAGTACTTC. Protein product: CASSLGQVSYEQYF. The chain employs TRBV7-2 and TRBJ2-7, with a tentative D call TRBD1 (6 bases). The CDR3 runs to 14 residues. V lost 1 base, J lost 0 bases, and 7 bases lay in between. Germline V gene data show CDR1 as SGHTA and CDR2 as FQGNSA.